The 6 T cell receptor beta chains below all came from one sample that was sequenced in a study of cytotoxic CD8 clonotypes in ibrutinib-treated CLL. Data came from immunoSEQ multiplex PCR; TCRdb stores just in-frame clones and leaves some out. The sample has 15,000 or so clones; about two thirds are singletons. The specimen comprised PBMCs, sampled after 12 months of ibrutinib treatment. The receptors were gathered from a human donor with chronic lymphocytic leukemia.

CDR3 coding DNA: TGTGCCAGCAGCTGGACCACCTTAGGCGGAAACACCATATATTTT. Translating gives CASSWTTLGGNTIYF. The chain joins TRBV7-2 to TRBJ1-3; unclear D gene. V was pared by 4 bases and J by 4 bases, with 14 bases between. The germline gives CDR1 SGHTA, CDR2 FQGNSA. This CDR3 has 15 residues.

In DNA, the CDR3 is TGTGCCAGCAGTTCCAGACAGGGGAATGAAAAACTGTTTTTT. Its protein is CASSSRQGNEKLFF. The rearrangement joins TRBV28 to TRBJ1-4; 8 positions match TRBD1. Germline CDR1 is MDHEN and CDR2 is SYDVKM. The CDR3 is made up of 14 amino acids. Trimming cost V 4 bases and J 5 bases; bases outside gene matches: 3. Together with reference TRBV28 and TRBJ1-4, the CDR3 gives the full variable domain: DVKVTQSSRYLVKRTGEKVFLECVQDMDHENMFWYRQDPGLGLRLIYFSYDVKMKEKGDIPEGYSVSREKKERFSLILESASTNQTSMYLCASSSRQGNEKLFFGSGTQLSVL.

The table lists this clone with a few counts. V usage is TRBV7-3 and J usage is TRBJ2-1, with a weak D call TRBD2 (6 bases). Trimming stripped 0 bases from V and 8 bases from J, with 11 bases between. CDR1 and CDR2 from the germline V gene are SGHTA and FQGTGA. CDR3 length: 14 residues. For the CDR3, the DNA is TGTGCCAGCAGCTTAACGCCGGGACTGGATGAGCAGTTCTTC. Its translation: CASSLTPGLDEQFF.

DNA of the CDR3: TGTGCCAGCAGCTTGGGGGGTGACAGCAACTATGGCTACACCTTC. Protein: CASSLGGDSNYGYTF. This chain links TRBV5-4 with TRBJ1-2; TRBD1 might be the D (5 bases). The V end lost 0 bases, the J end lost 2 bases, and 11 bases lay between the germline ends. Germline assignment: CDR1 SGHNT and CDR2 YYREEE (reference sequence). The CDR3 has 15 amino acids. The variable domain in full, completed from reference TRBV5-4 and TRBJ1-2, reads ETGVTQSPTHLIKTRGQQVTLRCSSQSGHNTVSWYQQALGQGPQFIFQYYREEENGRGNFPPRFSGLQFPNYSSELNVNALELDDSALYLCASSLGGDSNYGYTFGSGTRLTVV.

The rearrangement links TRBV30 to TRBJ1-2, with a possible D match to TRBD1 (5 bases). V was clipped by 0 bases and J by 6 bases, with 11 bases between them. CDR3 length: 13 amino acids. CDR1 GTSNPN and CDR2 SVGIG come from the germline V gene (reference sequence). The CDR3 region has the DNA TGTGCCTGGAGTGTAACTAGGGGCAATGGCTACACCTTC. This gives the protein CAWSVTRGNGYTF.

The J gene is TRBJ2-3, the V gene TRBV2; no firm D call. The CDR3 sequence is 15 residues long. Germline V gene sequence: CDR1 SNHLY, CDR2 FYNNEI. V lost 2 bases, J lost 0 bases, and 9 bases lay in between. CDR3 loop: CASSERLASTDTQYF. CDR3 DNA sequence: TGTGCCAGCAGTGAAAGGTTGGCTAGCACAGATACGCAGTATTTT.